The clone carrying this T cell receptor (beta chain) was counted ten times or more. These data come from a study of low-dose radiotherapy and immunotherapy resistance in tumors. Study context: Every six weeks patients received intravenous ipilimumab 1 mg/kg, and every two weeks they received intravenous nivolumab 240 mg. Oral aspirin at 300 mg was taken daily by patients for four cycles, beginning on cycle 1 day 1.

CDR3 length: 14 amino acids. The J segment lost 6 bases and the V segment lost 6 bases, leaving 7 bases of the junction unmatched. The germline V gene encodes CDR1 SNHLY and CDR2 FYNNEI. TRAV- and TRBV-specific primers, spanning alpha and beta chains, primed first-strand cDNA. A constant-region primer paired with the V-primer adapter amplified TCRs over 20 PCR cycles. TCRdb analysed the reads with MiXCR anew, one entry per CDR3 protein. This table holds about 60,000 distinct CDR3 sequences, under 30% found once. Time point reported: before trial treatment. Along with nivolumab and ipilimumab, donors received aspirin, low-dose cyclophosphamide and low-dose radiotherapy.

The J gene is TRBJ1-5, the V gene TRBV2; 8 nucleotides match TRBD1. The receptor was derived from a male donor with prostate cancer. This specimen consisted of PBMCs, obtained before treatment. The CDR3 nucleotides are TGTGCCAGCAGCCCCGACAGGGGATTTCAGCCCCAGCATTTT. Residues: CASSPDRGFQPQHF.